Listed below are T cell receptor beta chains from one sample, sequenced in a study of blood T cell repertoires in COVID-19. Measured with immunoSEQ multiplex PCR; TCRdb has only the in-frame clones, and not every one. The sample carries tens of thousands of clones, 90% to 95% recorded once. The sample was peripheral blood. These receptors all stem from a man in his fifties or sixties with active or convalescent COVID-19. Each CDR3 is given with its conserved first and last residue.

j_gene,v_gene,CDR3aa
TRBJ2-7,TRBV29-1,CSVEEDRGFASYEQYF
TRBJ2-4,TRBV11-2,CASSSGWGQVKNIQYF
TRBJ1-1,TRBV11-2,CASSLGQGLNTEAFF
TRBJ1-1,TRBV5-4,CASSTEGQGRGAFF
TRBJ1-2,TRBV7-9,CASSLAEGFNYGYTF
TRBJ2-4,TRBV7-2,CASAPQTGMMDIQYF
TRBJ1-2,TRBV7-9,CASSPHKPTGLYGYTF
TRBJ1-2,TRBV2,CASFEQGNYGYTF
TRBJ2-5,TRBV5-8,CASSRGGVETQYF
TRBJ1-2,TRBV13,CASSSFKTANYGYTF
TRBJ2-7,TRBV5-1,CASSLGARLLSYEQYF
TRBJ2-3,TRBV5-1,CASSISGANTDTQYF
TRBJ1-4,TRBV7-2,CASSLALVLAGGFNEKLFF
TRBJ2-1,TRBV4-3,CASSQGASGSVEQFF
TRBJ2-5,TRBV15,CATSRDALAGGETQYF
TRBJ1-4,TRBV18,CASSPGSLLFF
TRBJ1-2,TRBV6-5,CASSYSSGAGYGYTF
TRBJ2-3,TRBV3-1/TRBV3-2,CASSQGWGQVSTDTQYF
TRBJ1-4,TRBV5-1,CASSLGGQGGEKLFF
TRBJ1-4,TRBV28,CASSLGRTGGYNEKLFF
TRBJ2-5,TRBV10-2,CASRDRGGGETQYF
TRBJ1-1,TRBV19,CASIGRVYEAFF
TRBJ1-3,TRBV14,CASSQWALFSGNTIYF
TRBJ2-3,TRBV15,CATSSWEGTDTQYF
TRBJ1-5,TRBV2,CASSPSQGGNQPQHF
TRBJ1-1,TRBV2,CASSGQTGNTEAFF
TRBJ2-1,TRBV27,CASSSAGLGGTNEQFF
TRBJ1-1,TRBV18,CASSARNTEAFF
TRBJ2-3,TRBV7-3,CASSLGRGPTDTQYF
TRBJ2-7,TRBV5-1,CASSTRPSAGGFSYEQYF
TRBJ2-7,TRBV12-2,CASRSRRHGSSSYEQYF
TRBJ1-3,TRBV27,CASSSRALIPNTIYF
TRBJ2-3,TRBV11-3,CASSLGRWDTQYF
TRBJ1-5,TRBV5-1,CASSLIRRRAQLDNQPQHF
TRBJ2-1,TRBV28,CASSLKTSGRSNEQFF
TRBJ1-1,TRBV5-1,CASSTQGEYTEAFF
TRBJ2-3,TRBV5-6,CASSLGAGGPDTQYF
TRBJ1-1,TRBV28,CASSIQALNTEAFF
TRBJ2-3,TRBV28,CASSLAGDADTQYF
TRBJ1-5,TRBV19,CASSIDGPGAGSNQPQHF
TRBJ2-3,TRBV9,CASSVQTSGGYTDTQYF
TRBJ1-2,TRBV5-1,CASSPGDNYGYTF
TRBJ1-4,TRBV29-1,CSAAPGWVGSEKLFF
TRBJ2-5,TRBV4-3,CASSQVGVQETQYF
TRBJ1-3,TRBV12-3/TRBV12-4,CASSFGRAYTIYF
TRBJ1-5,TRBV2,CASRPGQGGSSSQPQHF
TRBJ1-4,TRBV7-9,CASSLGDRAKNEKLFF
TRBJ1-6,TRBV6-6,CASRGVGQGGSPLHF
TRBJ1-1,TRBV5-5,CASSSIKGGRPEAFF
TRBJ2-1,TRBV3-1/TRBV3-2,CASSLRGGYNEQFF
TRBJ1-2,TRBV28,CASRTTGVGYGYTF
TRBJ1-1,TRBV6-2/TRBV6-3,CASSYSGRPNTEAFF
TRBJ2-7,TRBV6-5,CASSYSTSGTYEQYF
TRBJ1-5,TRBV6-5,CASRRQGAAQPQHF
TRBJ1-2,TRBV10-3,CAISESPGYNYGYTF
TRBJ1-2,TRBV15,CATSMQQGAYGYTF
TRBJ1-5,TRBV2,CASSENRGGNQPQHF
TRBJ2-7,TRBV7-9,CASSLPTAAFEQYF
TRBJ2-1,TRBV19,CASSRTSGGSYNEQFF